These T cell receptor beta chains were read from a single sample in a study of cytomegalovirus exposure and HLA in healthy donors. TCRdb's table, derived via immunoSEQ multiplex PCR, lists solely in-frame clones and lacks some. Among fewer than 150,000 clones, about nine tenths were seen once, and the ten largest hold less than 2%. Source material: PBMCs. The receptor source for this set is a man aged 18 to 30 in good health and CMV-seronegative. CDR3s include the opening cysteine and the closing phenylalanine or tryptophan. The order of the fields is J gene, V gene, CDR3 protein.

TRBJ2-5,TRBV7-6,CASSLSRPIGRQETQYF
TRBJ2-1,TRBV13,CASSFLRTSGGAVSEQFF
TRBJ2-1,TRBV7-2,CASSRGQLTYNEQFF
TRBJ1-5,TRBV19,CASSMRDQPQHF
TRBJ2-7,TRBV28,CASSRPGGGAPEQYF
TRBJ1-5,TRBV10-2,CASRINRFQPQHF
TRBJ1-5,TRBV2,CASSEGGRQPQHF
TRBJ1-1,TRBV9,CASSVAVNTEAFF
TRBJ2-7,TRBV6-5,CASSPQGAIYEQYF
TRBJ1-5,TRBV28,CASSSAGVDNQPQHF
TRBJ2-7,TRBV7-2,CASSSDTGAAYEQYF
TRBJ2-3,TRBV13,CASSWRTGTDTQYF
TRBJ2-7,TRBV5-4,CASSGTRGSGEQYF
TRBJ1-5,TRBV30,CAWSVRTGGNQPQHF
TRBJ2-3,TRBV6-6,CASSFPAFGTDTQYF
TRBJ1-2,TRBV30,CAWSVIRSGGYGYTF
TRBJ1-1,TRBV19,CATSGTVNTEAFF
TRBJ2-6,TRBV4-1,CASSQGGGTSGANVLTF